The 25 T cell receptor beta chains in this list originate from one sample, sequenced in a study of shared clonotypes between healthy human individuals. Data came from immunoSEQ multiplex PCR; TCRdb stores just in-frame clones and leaves some out. The sample yields under 1,900,000 clones, 98% seen once. What was sequenced was naive CD4+ T cells sorted from blood. Noted subset: CD45RA+ positively selected. The receptor source for this set is a man aged 30-40 years in good health.

The chain links TRBV13 to TRBJ2-7, with 12 bases identical to TRBD2. This CDR3 is 15 amino acids long. Trimming at V came to 4 bases and at J to 4 bases, leaving 5 bases not matched to a gene. The germline gives CDR1 PRHDT, CDR2 FYEKMQ (reference sequence). The CDR3 DNA is TGTGCCAGCAGCTCTCAACTAGCGGGAGGTTACGAGCAGTACTTC. Amino acids: CASSSQLAGGYEQYF.

The CDR3 bases are TGTGCCAGTAGTCCTAATTCGGTCCAGCGGGAGTATGGGCAGTACTTC. It codes for CASSPNSVQREYGQYF. The chain carries TRBV19 and TRBJ2-7; 8 bases are a match to TRBD2. The V gene's germline CDR1 is LNHDA and CDR2 SQIVND (reference sequence). With 5 bases clipped from V and 9 bases from J, the junction kept 18 bases outside the gene matches. The CDR3 length is 16 residues. The entire variable domain, with the rest obtained from reference TRBV19 and TRBJ2-7, is as follows: DGGITQSPKYLFRKEGQNVTLSCEQNLNHDAMYWYRQDPGQGLRLIYYSQIVNDFQKGDIAEGYSVSREKKESFPLTVTSAQKNPTAFYLCASSPNSVQREYGQYFGPGTRLTVT.

This clone was counted a single time. This chain connects TRBV5-1 to TRBJ2-1; possible D gene TRBD2, 6 bases. This CDR3 has 15 residues. Germline V gene sequence: CDR1 SGHRS, CDR2 YFSETQ. V was trimmed by 2 bases and J by 0 bases, leaving 9 bases between them. The CDR3 is CASSFVGSSYNEQFF. CDR3 bases: TGCGCCAGCAGCTTCGTCGGGAGCTCCTACAATGAGCAGTTCTTC.

Only one count was recorded for this clone. This chain uses TRBV18 with TRBJ1-1; the D is unclear. The CDR3 loop spans 15 amino acids. Germline loops: CDR1 KGHSH, CDR2 LQKENI. V was clipped by 2 bases and J by 0 bases, with 10 bases between them. The CDR3 DNA follows: TGTGCCAGCTCACCAGTCCTAAGTATGAACACTGAAGCTTTCTTT. Protein sequence: CASSPVLSMNTEAFF.

The chain employs TRBV18 and TRBJ2-5; D possibly corresponds to TRBD1 (5 bases). Trimming removed 1 base at V and 5 bases at J, with 14 bases between. The germline CDR1 and CDR2 sequences are KGHSH and LQKENI. The CDR3 totals 15 residues. The CDR3 reads CASSPLGAGKETQYF. The CDR3 DNA reads TGTGCCAGCTCACCACTTGGGGCAGGCAAGGAGACCCAGTACTTC.

CDR3 protein: CASSLRLAGVSDTQYF. The CDR3 nucleotides are TGTGCCAGCAGCTTAAGACTAGCGGGGGTTTCAGATACGCAGTATTTT. The rearrangement links TRBV7-8 to TRBJ2-3; 12 bases map to TRBD2. The germline gives CDR1 SGHVS, CDR2 FQNEAQ. Trimming removed 2 bases from V and 4 bases from J; junction bases left unmatched: 4. The CDR3 has 16 residues.

The chain recombines TRBV7-2 with TRBJ2-3, with unresolved D. Trimming took off 2 bases at V and 4 bases at J, with 4 bases between the two ends. The CDR3 has 12 amino acids. Per germline, CDR1 SGHTA and CDR2 FQGNSA. CDR3 loop: CASSLIADTQYF. In nucleotides, the CDR3 is TGTGCCAGCAGCTTAATTGCAGATACGCAGTATTTT. Full variable domain (remainder filled in from reference TRBV7-2 and TRBJ2-3): GAGVSQSPSNKVTEKGKDVELRCDPISGHTALYWYRQSLGQGLEFLIYFQGNSAPDKSGLPSDRFSAERTGGSVSTLTIQRTQQEDSAVYLCASSLIADTQYFGPGTRLTVL.

In regard to this clone: Other nucleotide sequences in the sample specify the same CDR3. J is TRBJ1-1 and V is TRBV29-1; D gene unclear. V lost 4 bases, J lost 5 bases, and 14 bases lay in between. This CDR3 spans 13 amino acids. In germline, CDR1 is SQVTM, CDR2 ANQGSEA. Here the CDR3 DNA reads TGCAGCGTTGGCGGTAGGGTCGGGACTGAAGCTTTCTTT. Translating it yields CSVGGRVGTEAFF.

The chain couples TRBV11-3 to TRBJ2-2; D unclear. This CDR3 has 13 amino acids. The germline CDR1 and CDR2 sequences are SGHNT and YENEEA. The V end was cut by 5 bases, the J end by 6 bases, with 10 bases between. The CDR3 region has the DNA TGTGCCAGCAGCCCTTCTGGGGCCGGGGAGCTGTTTTTT. Its translation: CASSPSGAGELFF.

The chain joins TRBV5-6 to TRBJ2-1, with D perhaps TRBD1 or TRBD2 (5 bases each). The germline V and J ends were trimmed by 5 bases and 8 bases, with 20 bases remaining between them. The CDR3 runs 15 residues. Germline loops: CDR1 SGHDT, CDR2 YYEEEE. CDR3 coding DNA: TGTGCCAGCAGTACTAATGGGGGTTCCATACATGAGCAGTTCTTC. It encodes CASSTNGGSIHEQFF.

This chain links TRBV6-5 with TRBJ2-3, with a tentative D call TRBD1 (5 bases). The CDR3 contains 14 residues. Trimming removed 0 bases from V and 6 bases from J, with 10 bases in between. Germline V gene data show CDR1 as MNHEY and CDR2 as SVGAGI. As DNA, the CDR3 is TGTGCCAGCAGTTACTCGAAGGGGCGGGATACGCAGTATTTT. Protein: CASSYSKGRDTQYF.

This clone was seen just once. The chain recombines TRBV6-1 with TRBJ1-1; D not certain. Trimming left V 4 bases short and J 1 base short, with 10 bases between. The CDR3 totals 14 residues. CDR1 is MNHNS, CDR2 SASEGT, per germline. The CDR3 bases are TGTGCCAGCAGTGTCCATGGTAGGAACACTGAAGCTTTCTTT. It yields the protein CASSVHGRNTEAFF.

The V gene is TRBV9, the J gene TRBJ2-7; TRBD2 is a possible D gene (6 bases). In germline, CDR1 is SGDLS, CDR2 YYNGEE. The germline V and J ends were trimmed by 3 bases and 6 bases, with 16 bases remaining between them. The CDR3 sequence is 14 residues long. The CDR3 DNA reads as TGTGCCAGCAGCGCCCTCGGCGGGACGGGCGAGCAGTACTTC. It yields the protein CASSALGGTGEQYF.

The gene calls are TRBV6-1 and TRBJ1-5; no firm D call. The CDR3 consists of 15 residues. Germline assignment: CDR1 MNHNS and CDR2 SASEGT. V shed 3 bases and J shed 1 base, with 10 bases lying between them. CDR3 sequence: CASSDSLGSNQPQHF. CDR3 DNA: TGTGCCAGCAGTGATTCTCTGGGGAGCAATCAGCCCCAGCATTTT.

This chain connects TRBV15 to TRBJ1-3, with unresolved D. The CDR3 has 17 amino acids. CDR1 and CDR2 (germline): LNHNV, YYDKDF (reference sequence). V shed 0 bases and J shed 0 bases, with 12 bases lying between them. DNA for the CDR3: TGTGCCACCAGCAGAGATATCATAAGCAGCTCTGGAAACACCATATATTTT. Translation gives CATSRDIISSSGNTIYF.

The chain uses TRBV29-1 and TRBJ1-4; 9 nucleotides agree with TRBD1. The ends lost 6 bases at V and 8 bases at J; junction bases unmatched: 10. The length of the CDR3 is 14 residues. The germline V gene encodes CDR1 SQVTM and CDR2 ANQGSEA. CDR3 amino acids: CSVGQGLRGEKLFF. The CDR3 nucleotides are TGCAGCGTAGGACAGGGGCTAAGAGGGGAAAAACTGTTTTTT.

The DNA for the CDR3 is TGTGCCAGCAGCTTGGAAAACGGGGAGCTGTTTTTT. This codes for CASSLENGELFF. The V and J genes are TRBV7-9 and TRBJ2-2; no reliable D call. This CDR3 region has 12 residues. V was trimmed by 3 bases and J by 7 bases, leaving 6 bases between them. Germline V CDR1 and CDR2: SEHNR, FQNEAQ (reference sequence).

To note about this clone: The sample carries other DNA sequences with the same CDR3. The chain uses TRBV18 and TRBJ2-6, with D possibly being TRBD1 (5 bases). V was clipped by 2 bases and J by 1 base, with 6 bases between them. CDR1 is KGHSH, CDR2 LQKENI, per germline. The CDR3 loop spans 15 amino acids. The CDR3 is CASSPGASGANVLTF. The CDR3, as DNA: TGTGCCAGCTCACCAGGGGCGTCTGGGGCCAACGTCCTGACTTTC.

Written as DNA, the CDR3 is TGTGCCAGCAGCCCCGGACAGGGTAGTAATGAAAAACTGTTTTTT. Translated, it gives CASSPGQGSNEKLFF. V and J are TRBV7-2 and TRBJ1-4; 8 nucleotides align to TRBD1. With 5 bases clipped from V and 4 bases from J, the junction kept 6 bases outside the gene matches. The CDR3 has 15 residues. Germline V CDR1 and CDR2: SGHTA, FQGNSA.

This rearrangement joins TRBV5-1 to TRBJ2-2; 8 bases are a match to TRBD2. The germline V gene encodes CDR1 SGHRS and CDR2 YFSETQ. The V segment lost 3 bases and the J segment 7 bases; nucleotides outside the gene matches: 11. The CDR3 consists of 16 residues. The CDR3 DNA reads as TGCGCCAGCAGCTCTAGAGCGGGAGAAAAAGTCGGGGAGCTGTTTTTT. It encodes CASSSRAGEKVGELFF.

The chain couples TRBV10-3 to TRBJ1-5; 7 nucleotides agree with TRBD1. In germline, CDR1 is ENHRY, CDR2 SYGVKD. V was clipped by 8 bases and J by 1 base; unmatched bases: 2. The CDR3 consists of 13 residues. CDR3 in amino acids: CAIARGSNQPQHF. The CDR3 bases are TGTGCCATCGCCAGGGGGAGCAATCAGCCCCAGCATTTT.

The rearrangement joins TRBV29-1 to TRBJ1-4, with TRBD1 matching 9 bases. This CDR3 is 15 amino acids long. V was pared by 4 bases and J by 8 bases, with 11 bases of the junction left unmatched. The germline CDR1 and CDR2 sequences are SQVTM and ANQGSEA. The CDR3 DNA reads TGCAGCGTTGGCCAGACAGGGGGAGGTCGGGAAAAACTGTTTTTT. Translated, it gives CSVGQTGGGREKLFF. Drawing the rest from reference TRBV29-1 and TRBJ1-4, the complete variable domain is SAVISQKPSRDICQRGTSLTIQCQVDSQVTMMFWYRQQPGQSLTLIATANQGSEATYESGFVIDKFPISRPNLTFSTLTVSNMSPEDSSIYLCSVGQTGGGREKLFFGSGTQLSVL.

CDR3 bases: TGCAGCGTCCATAGGGTCGCCAACTATGGCTACACCTTC. Translated, it gives CSVHRVANYGYTF. The chain joins TRBV29-1 to TRBJ1-2; D is ambiguous. Per the germline V gene, CDR1 is SQVTM and CDR2 is ANQGSEA. The CDR3 contains 13 residues. V dropped 6 bases and J dropped 2 bases, with 13 bases sitting between them.

This chain links TRBV14 with TRBJ2-1, with 11 bases fitting TRBD1. The CDR3 extends over 18 amino acids. Trimming removed 2 bases from V and 2 bases from J; junction bases left unmatched: 8. CDR1 SGHDN and CDR2 FVKESK come from the germline V gene. The CDR3, as DNA: TGTGCCAGCAGCCAATCTACCGTGGACAGGGGGCCCTACAATGAGCAGTTCTTC. It encodes CASSQSTVDRGPYNEQFF. The whole variable domain, filled in from reference TRBV14 and TRBJ2-1, reads EAGVTQFPSHSVIEKGQTVTLRCDPISGHDNLYWYRRVMGKEIKFLLHFVKESKQDESGMPNNRFLAERTGGTYSTLKVQPAELEDSGVYFCASSQSTVDRGPYNEQFFGPGTRLTVL.

J is TRBJ1-2 and V is TRBV2; D is uncertain. This CDR3 spans 13 amino acids. The germline gives CDR1 SNHLY, CDR2 FYNNEI. V lost 3 bases to trimming and J lost 4 bases, with 9 bases between them. CDR3 DNA: TGTGCCAGCAGTGATCACAGATCCTATGGCTACACCTTC. This translates into CASSDHRSYGYTF.